This is a list of T cell receptor beta chains from one sample in a study of identical twins. Each CDR3 protein is one row after TCRdb ran MiXCR on the 5' RACE reads. The repertoire holds more than 650,000 distinct CDR3 sequences, with 5.5% to 6.5% as singletons. Input material: naive T cells sorted from blood. These receptors came from a man between 18 and 29 years old in good health. Both conserved end residues are part of each CDR3. Each record gives: J gene, V gene, D gene, clone size, CDR3 protein, CDR3 DNA. A D gene is named only where the DNA matches it firmly. Not all rows give a size; the values are once, few, many and, for expanded clones, a class.

>TRBJ1-6|TRBV11-2|NA|few
CASSLTYRNNSPLHF
TGTGCCAGCAGCTTGACCTACAGGAATAATTCACCCCTCCACTTT
>TRBJ1-6|TRBV12-3/TRBV12-4|NA|many
CASSIDPRSSPLHF
TGTGCCAGCAGTATTGACCCACGGAGCTCACCCCTCCACTTT
>TRBJ2-7|TRBV20-1|TRBD1|few
CSATVDRGAAYEQYF
TGCAGTGCCACCGTGGACAGGGGAGCCGCCTACGAGCAGTACTTC
>TRBJ2-1|TRBV4-1|TRBD1|few
CASSRIEQGDEQFF
TGCGCCAGCAGCCGCATTGAACAGGGGGATGAGCAGTTCTTC
>TRBJ1-4|TRBV7-9|TRBD1|many
CASSTQTGLSEKLFF
TGTGCCAGCAGCACCCAGACAGGGTTAAGTGAAAAACTGTTTTTT
>TRBJ2-3|TRBV24-1|NA|few
CATSVGRGTDTQYF
TGTGCCACCAGTGTGGGGCGGGGCACAGATACGCAGTATTTT
>TRBJ2-3|TRBV15|TRBD2|NA
CATSIPVGLASKGTSTDTQYF
TGTGCCACCAGCATCCCTGTGGGACTAGCCTCCAAAGGGACTAGCACAGATACGCAGTATTTT
>TRBJ2-1|TRBV12-5|NA|few
CASGLVGGRNDNEQFF
TGTGCTAGTGGTTTGGTAGGGGGGAGGAATGACAATGAGCAGTTCTTC
>TRBJ2-3|TRBV27|TRBD1|many
CASSLSGGASADTQYF
TGTGCCAGCAGTTTGTCAGGGGGCGCCTCCGCAGATACGCAGTATTTT
>TRBJ2-2|TRBV20-1|NA|NA
CSVESERITGELFF
TGCAGTGTAGAGTCCGAGAGGATCACCGGGGAGCTGTTTTTT
>TRBJ2-5|TRBV29-1|NA|many
CSAQPGFGETQYF
TGCAGCGCCCAACCAGGTTTTGGGGAGACCCAGTACTTC
>TRBJ1-3|TRBV5-5|NA|NA
CASSFDGPNYF
TGTGCCAGCAGCTTTGATGGGCCTAACTATTTT
>TRBJ1-5|TRBV5-1|TRBD1|many
CASSPTGTVNQPQHF
TGCGCCAGCAGCCCAACCGGGACAGTAAATCAGCCCCAGCATTTT
>TRBJ2-2|TRBV11-2|NA|NA
CASSGRPFTGELFF
TGTGCCAGCAGCGGAAGACCGTTCACCGGGGAGCTGTTTTTT
>TRBJ2-3|TRBV20-1|TRBD2|few
CSAREGVAGVADTQYF
TGCAGTGCTAGAGAGGGGGTGGCGGGAGTTGCAGATACGCAGTATTTT
>TRBJ2-7|TRBV10-3|TRBD2|NA
CATFGRVRDYSYYEQYF
TGTGCCACCTTCGGGAGGGTAAGGGACTACTCTTACTACGAGCAGTACTTC